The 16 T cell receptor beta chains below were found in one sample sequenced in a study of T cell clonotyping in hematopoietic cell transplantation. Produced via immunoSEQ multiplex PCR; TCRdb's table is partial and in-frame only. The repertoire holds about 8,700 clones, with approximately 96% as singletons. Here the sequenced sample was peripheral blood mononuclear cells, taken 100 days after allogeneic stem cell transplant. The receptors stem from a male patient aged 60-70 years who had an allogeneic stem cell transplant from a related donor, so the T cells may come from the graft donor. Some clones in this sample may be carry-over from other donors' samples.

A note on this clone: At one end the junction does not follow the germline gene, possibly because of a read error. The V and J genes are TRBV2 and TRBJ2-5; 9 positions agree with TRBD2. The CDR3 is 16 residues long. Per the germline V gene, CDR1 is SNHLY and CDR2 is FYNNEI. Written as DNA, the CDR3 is TGTGCCAGCAGCGAAGGGGGCGGGGGGGCCCTCGAGACCCAGTACTTC. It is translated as CASSEGGGGALETQYF.

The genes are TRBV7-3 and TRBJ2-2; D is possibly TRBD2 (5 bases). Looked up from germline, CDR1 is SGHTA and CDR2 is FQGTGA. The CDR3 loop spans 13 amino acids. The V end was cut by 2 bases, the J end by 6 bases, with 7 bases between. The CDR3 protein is CASSLGGSGELFF. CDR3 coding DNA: TGTGCCAGCAGCTTAGGCGGGTCCGGGGAGCTGTTTTTT.

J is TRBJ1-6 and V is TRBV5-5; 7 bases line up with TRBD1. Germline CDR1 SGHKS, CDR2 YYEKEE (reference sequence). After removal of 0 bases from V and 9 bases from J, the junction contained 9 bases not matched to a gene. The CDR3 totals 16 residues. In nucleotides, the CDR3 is TGTGCCAGCAGCTTGGCCGCGACAGGGAGTTCTTCACCCCTCCACTTT. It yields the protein CASSLAATGSSSPLHF. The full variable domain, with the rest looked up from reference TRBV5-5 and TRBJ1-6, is DAGVTQSPTHLIKTRGQQVTLRCSPISGHKSVSWYQQVLGQGPQFIFQYYEKEERGRGNFPDRFSARQFPNYSSELNVNALLLGDSALYLCASSLAATGSSSPLHFGNGTRLTVT.

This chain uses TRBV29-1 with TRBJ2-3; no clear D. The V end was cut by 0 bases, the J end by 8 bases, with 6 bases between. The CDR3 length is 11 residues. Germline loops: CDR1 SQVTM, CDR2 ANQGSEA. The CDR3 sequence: CSVEDLGTQYF. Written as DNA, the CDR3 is TGCAGCGTTGAAGATCTAGGTACGCAGTATTTT.

This CDR3 reads CASKGYGNYGYTF. As DNA, the CDR3 is TGTGCCAGCAAGGGATACGGTAACTATGGCTACACCTTC. The chain carries TRBV28 and TRBJ1-2, with unresolved D. CDR3 size: 13 residues. The V gene lost 7 bases and the J gene lost 1 base, with 10 bases spanning the gap. Looked up from germline, CDR1 is MDHEN and CDR2 is SYDVKM.

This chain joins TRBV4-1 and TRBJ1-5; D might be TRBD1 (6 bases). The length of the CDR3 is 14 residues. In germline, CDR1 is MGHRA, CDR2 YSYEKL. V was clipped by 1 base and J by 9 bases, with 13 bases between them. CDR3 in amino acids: CASSQVSGDGPQHF. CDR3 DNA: TGCGCCAGCAGCCAAGTTTCAGGGGACGGGCCCCAGCATTTT.

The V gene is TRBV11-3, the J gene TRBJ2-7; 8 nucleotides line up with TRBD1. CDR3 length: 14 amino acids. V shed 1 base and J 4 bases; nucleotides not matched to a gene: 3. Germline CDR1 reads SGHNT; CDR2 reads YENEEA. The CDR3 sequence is CASSLGTGWYEQYF. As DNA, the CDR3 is TGTGCCAGCAGCTTAGGGACAGGGTGGTACGAGCAGTACTTC.

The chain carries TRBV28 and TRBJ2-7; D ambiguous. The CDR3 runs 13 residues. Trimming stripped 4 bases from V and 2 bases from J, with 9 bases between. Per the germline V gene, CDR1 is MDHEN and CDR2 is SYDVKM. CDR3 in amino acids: CASSSPSTYEQYF. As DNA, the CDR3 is TGTGCCAGCAGTTCTCCCAGTACCTACGAGCAGTACTTC.

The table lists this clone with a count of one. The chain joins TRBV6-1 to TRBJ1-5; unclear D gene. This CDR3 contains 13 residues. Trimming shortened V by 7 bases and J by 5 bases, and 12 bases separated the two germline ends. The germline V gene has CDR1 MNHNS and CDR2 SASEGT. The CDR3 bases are TGTGCCAGCAAGACCGCCAAGGATCAGCCCCAGCATTTT. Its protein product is CASKTAKDQPQHF.

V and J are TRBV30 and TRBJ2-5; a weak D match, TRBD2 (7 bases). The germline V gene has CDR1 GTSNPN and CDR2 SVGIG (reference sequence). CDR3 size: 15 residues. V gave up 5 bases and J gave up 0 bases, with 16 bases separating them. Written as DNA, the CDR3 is TGTGCCTGGGGTTCGGGGGGCCCCAACCAAGAGACCCAGTACTTC. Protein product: CAWGSGGPNQETQYF. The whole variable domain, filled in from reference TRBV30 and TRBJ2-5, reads SQTIHQWPATLVQPVGSPLSLECTVEGTSNPNLYWYRQAAGRGLQLLFYSVGIGQISSEVPQNLSASRPQDRQFILSSKKLLLSDSGFYLCAWGSGGPNQETQYFGPGTRLLVL.

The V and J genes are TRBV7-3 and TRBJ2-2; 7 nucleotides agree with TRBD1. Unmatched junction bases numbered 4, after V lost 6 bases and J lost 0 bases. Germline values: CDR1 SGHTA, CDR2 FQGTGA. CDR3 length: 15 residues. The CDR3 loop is CASRSDRANTGELFF. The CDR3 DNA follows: TGTGCCAGCAGATCCGACAGGGCGAACACCGGGGAGCTGTTTTTT.

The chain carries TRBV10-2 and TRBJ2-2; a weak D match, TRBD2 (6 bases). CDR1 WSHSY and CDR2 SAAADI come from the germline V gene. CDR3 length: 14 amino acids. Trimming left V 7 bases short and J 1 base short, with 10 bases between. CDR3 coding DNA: TGCGCCAGCAAATTCGGGGGGAACACCGGGGAGCTGTTTTTT. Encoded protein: CASKFGGNTGELFF.

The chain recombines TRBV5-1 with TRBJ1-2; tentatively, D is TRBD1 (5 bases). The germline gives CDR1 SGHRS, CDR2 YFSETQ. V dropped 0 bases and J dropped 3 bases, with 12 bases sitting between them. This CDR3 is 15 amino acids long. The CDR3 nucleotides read TGCGCCAGCAGCTTGGAGGGCAGGGTGGACTATGGCTACACCTTC. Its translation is CASSLEGRVDYGYTF.

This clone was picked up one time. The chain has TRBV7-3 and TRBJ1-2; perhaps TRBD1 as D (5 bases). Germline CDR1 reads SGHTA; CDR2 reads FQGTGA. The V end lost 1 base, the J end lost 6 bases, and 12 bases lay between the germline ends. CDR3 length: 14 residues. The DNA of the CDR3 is TGTGCCAGCAGCTTAAGGGGACCTTTTAATGGCTACACCTTC. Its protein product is CASSLRGPFNGYTF.

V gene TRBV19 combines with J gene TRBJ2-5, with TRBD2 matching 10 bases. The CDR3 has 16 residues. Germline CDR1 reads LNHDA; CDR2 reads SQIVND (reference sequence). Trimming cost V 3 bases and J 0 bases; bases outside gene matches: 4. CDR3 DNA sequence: TGTGCCAGTAGTATTAAGCGGGGGGGGTACCAAGAGACCCAGTACTTC. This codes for CASSIKRGGYQETQYF.

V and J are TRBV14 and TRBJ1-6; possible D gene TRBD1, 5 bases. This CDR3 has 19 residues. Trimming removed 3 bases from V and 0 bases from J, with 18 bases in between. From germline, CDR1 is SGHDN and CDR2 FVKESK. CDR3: CASSHFRGDLISYNSPLHF. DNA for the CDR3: TGTGCCAGCAGCCATTTTAGGGGAGACCTAATCTCCTATAATTCACCCCTCCACTTT.